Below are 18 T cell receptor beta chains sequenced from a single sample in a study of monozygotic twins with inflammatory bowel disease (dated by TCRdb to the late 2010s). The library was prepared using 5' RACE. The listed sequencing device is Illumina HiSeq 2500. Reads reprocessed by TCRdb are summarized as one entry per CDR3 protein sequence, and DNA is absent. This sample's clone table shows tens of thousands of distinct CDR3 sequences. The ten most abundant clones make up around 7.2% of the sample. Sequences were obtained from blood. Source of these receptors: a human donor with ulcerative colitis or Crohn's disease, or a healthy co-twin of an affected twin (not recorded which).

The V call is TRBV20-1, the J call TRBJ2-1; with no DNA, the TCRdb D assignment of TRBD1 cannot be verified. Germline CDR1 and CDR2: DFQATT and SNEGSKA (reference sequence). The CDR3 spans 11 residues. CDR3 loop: CSANRGRRLFF.

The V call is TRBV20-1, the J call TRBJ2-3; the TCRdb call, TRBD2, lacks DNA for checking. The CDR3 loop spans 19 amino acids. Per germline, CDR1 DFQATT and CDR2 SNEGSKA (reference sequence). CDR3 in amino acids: CSARGFPLAGGPRTDTQYF.

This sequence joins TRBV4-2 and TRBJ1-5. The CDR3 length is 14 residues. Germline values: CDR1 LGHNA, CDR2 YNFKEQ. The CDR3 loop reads CASSQDVGNQPQHF.

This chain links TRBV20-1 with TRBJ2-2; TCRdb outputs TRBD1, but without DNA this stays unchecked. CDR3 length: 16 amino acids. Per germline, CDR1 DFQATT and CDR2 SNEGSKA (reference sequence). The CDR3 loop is CSADLTGRENTGELFF.

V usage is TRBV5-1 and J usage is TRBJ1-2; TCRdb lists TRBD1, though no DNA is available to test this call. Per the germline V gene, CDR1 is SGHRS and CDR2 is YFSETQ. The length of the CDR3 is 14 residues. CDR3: CASSFQGKVDGYTF. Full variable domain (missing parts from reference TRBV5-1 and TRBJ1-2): KAGVTQTPRYLIKTRGQQVTLSCSPISGHRSVSWYQQTPGQGLQFLFEYFSETQRNKGNFPGRFSGRQFSNSRSEMNVSTLELGDSALYLCASSFQGKVDGYTFGSGTRLTVV.

CDR3 residues: CASSLYPQGDTEAFF. This chain uses TRBV12-3 or TRBV12-4 with TRBJ1-1; TCRdb picks TRBD1, but there is no DNA to check that call. There are 15 residues in the CDR3.

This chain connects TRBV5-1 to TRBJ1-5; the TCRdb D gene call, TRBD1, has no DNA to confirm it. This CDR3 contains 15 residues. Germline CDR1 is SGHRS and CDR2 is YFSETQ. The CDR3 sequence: CASSLEGRVGQPQHF.

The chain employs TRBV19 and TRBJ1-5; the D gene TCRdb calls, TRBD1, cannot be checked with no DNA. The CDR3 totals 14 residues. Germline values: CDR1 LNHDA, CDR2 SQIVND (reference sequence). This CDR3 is CASSPSTGTQPQHF.

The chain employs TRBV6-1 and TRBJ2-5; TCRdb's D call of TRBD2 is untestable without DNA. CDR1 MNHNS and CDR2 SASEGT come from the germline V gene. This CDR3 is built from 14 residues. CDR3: CASSPEGWSETQYF.

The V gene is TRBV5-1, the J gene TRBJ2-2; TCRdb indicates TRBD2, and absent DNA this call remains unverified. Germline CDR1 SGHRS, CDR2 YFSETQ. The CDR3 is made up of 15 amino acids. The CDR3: CASSLLASGAGELFF. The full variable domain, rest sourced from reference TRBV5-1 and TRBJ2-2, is KAGVTQTPRYLIKTRGQQVTLSCSPISGHRSVSWYQQTPGQGLQFLFEYFSETQRNKGNFPGRFSGRQFSNSRSEMNVSTLELGDSALYLCASSLLASGAGELFFGEGSRLTVL.

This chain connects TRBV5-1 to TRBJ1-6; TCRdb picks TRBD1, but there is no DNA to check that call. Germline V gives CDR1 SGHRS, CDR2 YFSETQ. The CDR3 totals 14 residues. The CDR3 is CASSHPGENSPLHF. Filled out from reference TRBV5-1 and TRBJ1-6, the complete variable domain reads KAGVTQTPRYLIKTRGQQVTLSCSPISGHRSVSWYQQTPGQGLQFLFEYFSETQRNKGNFPGRFSGRQFSNSRSEMNVSTLELGDSALYLCASSHPGENSPLHFGNGTRLTVT.

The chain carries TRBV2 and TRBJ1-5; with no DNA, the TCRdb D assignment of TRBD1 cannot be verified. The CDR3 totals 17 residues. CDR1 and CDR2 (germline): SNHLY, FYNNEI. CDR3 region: CASSDSLDSFSNQPQHF.

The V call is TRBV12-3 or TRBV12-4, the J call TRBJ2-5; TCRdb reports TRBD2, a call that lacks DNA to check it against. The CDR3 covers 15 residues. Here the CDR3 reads CASSSTSGGEETQYF.

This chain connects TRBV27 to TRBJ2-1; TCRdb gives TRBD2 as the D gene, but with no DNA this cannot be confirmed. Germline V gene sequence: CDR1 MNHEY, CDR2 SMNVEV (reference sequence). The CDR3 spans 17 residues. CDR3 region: CASSVTSGGELYNEQFF.

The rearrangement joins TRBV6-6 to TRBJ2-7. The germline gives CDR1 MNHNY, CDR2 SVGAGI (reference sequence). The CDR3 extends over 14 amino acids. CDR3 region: CTSSSPQISYEQYF.

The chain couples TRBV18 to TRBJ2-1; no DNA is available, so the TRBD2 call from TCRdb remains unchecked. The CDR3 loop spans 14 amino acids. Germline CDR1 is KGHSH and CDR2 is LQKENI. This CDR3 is CASWEGTTYNEQFF. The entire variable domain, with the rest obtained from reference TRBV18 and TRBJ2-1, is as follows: NAGVMQNPRHLVRRRGQEARLRCSPMKGHSHVYWYRQLPEEGLKFMVYLQKENIIDESGMPKERFSAEFPKEGPSILRIQQVVRGDSAAYFCASWEGTTYNEQFFGPGTRLTVL.

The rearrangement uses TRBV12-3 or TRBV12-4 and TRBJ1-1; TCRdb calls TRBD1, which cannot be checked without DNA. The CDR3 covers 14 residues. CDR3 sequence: CASSSSLWDGEAFF.

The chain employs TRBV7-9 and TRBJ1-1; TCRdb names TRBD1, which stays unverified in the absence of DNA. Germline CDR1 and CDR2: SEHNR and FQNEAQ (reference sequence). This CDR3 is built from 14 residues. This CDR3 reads CASSLVSQGAEAFF.